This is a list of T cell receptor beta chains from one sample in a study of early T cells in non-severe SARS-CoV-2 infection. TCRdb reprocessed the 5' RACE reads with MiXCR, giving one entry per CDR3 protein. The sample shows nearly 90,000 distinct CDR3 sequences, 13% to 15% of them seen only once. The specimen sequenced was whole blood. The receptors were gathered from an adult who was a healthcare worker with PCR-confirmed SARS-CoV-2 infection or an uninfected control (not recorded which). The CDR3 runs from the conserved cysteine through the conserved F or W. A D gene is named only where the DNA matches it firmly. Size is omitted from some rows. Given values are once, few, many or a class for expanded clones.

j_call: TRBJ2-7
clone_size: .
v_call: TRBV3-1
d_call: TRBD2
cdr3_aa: CASSYGLAGVPGSEQYF
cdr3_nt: TGTGCCAGCAGCTACGGACTAGCGGGAGTTCCGGGGTCCGAGCAGTACTTC

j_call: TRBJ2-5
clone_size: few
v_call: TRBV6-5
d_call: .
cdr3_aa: CASSYGGGGETQYF
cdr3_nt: TGTGCCAGCAGTTACGGGGGAGGAGGAGAGACCCAGTACTTC

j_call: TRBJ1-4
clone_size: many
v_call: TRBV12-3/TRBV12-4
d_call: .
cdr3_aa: CASSLGTYEKLFF
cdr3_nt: TGTGCCAGCAGTTTGGGGACTTATGAAAAACTGTTTTTT

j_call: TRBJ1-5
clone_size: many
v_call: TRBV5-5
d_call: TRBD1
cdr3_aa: CASSLIQGDQPQHF
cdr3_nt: TGTGCCAGCAGCTTGATCCAGGGGGATCAGCCCCAGCATTTT

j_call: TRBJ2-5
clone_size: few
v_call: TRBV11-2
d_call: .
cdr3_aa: CASSSPVGGEGTQYF
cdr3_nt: TGTGCCAGCAGCTCCCCAGTTGGGGGTGAAGGGACCCAGTACTTC

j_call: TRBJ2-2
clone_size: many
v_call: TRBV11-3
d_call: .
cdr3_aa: CASSAVGGVLTGELFF
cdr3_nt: TGTGCCAGCAGCGCAGTGGGGGGAGTATTGACCGGGGAGCTGTTTTTT

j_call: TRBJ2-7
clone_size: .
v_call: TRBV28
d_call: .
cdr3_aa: CASSTFGDRGTYEQYF
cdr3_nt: TGTGCCAGCAGTACCTTTGGAGACAGAGGGACCTACGAGCAGTACTTC

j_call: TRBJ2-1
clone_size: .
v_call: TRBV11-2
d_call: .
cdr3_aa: CASSLAVPNEQFF
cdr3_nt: TGTGCCAGCAGCTTAGCCGTGCCCAATGAGCAGTTCTTC

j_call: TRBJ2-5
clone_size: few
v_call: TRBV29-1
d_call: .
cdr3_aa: CSADGEETQYF
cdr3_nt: TGCAGCGCGGACGGGGAAGAGACCCAGTACTTC

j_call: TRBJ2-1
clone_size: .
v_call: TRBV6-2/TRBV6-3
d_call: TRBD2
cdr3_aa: CASSFTGLAAYNEQFF
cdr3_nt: TGTGCCAGCAGTTTTACGGGACTAGCGGCCTACAATGAGCAGTTCTTC

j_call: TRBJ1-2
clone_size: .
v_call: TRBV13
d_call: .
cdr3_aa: CASSQGRGIPHGYTF
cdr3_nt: TGTGCCAGCAGCCAGGGGCGCGGCATTCCCCATGGCTACACCTTC

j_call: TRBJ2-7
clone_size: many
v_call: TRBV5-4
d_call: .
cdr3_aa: CASSPRGFGSSYEQYF
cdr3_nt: TGTGCCAGCAGCCCGCGTGGATTTGGAAGCTCCTACGAGCAGTACTTC

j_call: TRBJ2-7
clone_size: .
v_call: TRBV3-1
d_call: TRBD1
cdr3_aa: CASHRTGGSSYEQYF
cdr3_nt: TGTGCCAGCCATAGGACAGGGGGCTCCTCCTACGAGCAGTACTTC

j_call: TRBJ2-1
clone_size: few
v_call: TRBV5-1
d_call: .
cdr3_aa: CASSSNARGEQFF
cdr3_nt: TGCGCCAGCAGCTCGAACGCCCGGGGTGAGCAGTTCTTC

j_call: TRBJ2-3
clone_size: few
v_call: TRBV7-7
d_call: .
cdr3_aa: CASSSLAELGDTQYF
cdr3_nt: TGTGCCAGCAGCTCCTTAGCGGAGCTGGGAGATACGCAGTATTTT

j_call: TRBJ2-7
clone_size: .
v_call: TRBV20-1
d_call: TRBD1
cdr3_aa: CSAPGQGVYEQYF
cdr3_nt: TGCAGTGCTCCGGGACAGGGTGTCTACGAGCAGTACTTC

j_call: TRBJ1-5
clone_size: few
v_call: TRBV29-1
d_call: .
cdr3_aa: CSVEGDSNQPQHF
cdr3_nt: TGCAGCGTTGAAGGAGATAGCAATCAGCCCCAGCATTTT

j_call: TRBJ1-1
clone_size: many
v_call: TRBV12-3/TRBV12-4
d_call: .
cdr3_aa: CASSRGGRMNTEAFF
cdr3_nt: TGTGCCAGCAGCCGGGGAGGCAGGATGAACACTGAAGCTTTCTTT

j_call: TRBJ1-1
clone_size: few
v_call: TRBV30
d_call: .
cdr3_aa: CAWSPMMPGQNTEAFF
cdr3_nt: TGTGCCTGGAGCCCTATGATGCCGGGACAGAACACTGAAGCTTTCTTT

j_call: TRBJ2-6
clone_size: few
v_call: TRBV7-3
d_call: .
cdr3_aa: CASSPTIRSGANVLTF
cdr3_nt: TGTGCCAGCAGTCCCACTATCCGCTCTGGGGCCAACGTCCTGACTTTC

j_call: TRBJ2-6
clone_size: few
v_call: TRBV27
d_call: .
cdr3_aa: CASSRVIGTGANVLTF
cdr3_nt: TGTGCCAGCAGCCGGGTCATAGGTACTGGGGCCAACGTCCTGACTTTC

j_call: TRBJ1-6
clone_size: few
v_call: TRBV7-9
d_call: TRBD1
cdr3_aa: CASSPPDRDHNSPLHF
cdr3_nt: TGTGCCAGCAGTCCCCCGGACAGGGACCATAATTCACCCCTCCACTTT

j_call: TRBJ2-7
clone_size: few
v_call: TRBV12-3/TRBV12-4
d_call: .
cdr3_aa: CASRGQSYEQYF
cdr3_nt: TGTGCCAGCAGAGGACAGTCCTACGAGCAGTACTTC

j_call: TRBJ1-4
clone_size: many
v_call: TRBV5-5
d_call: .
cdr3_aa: CASSLPPDEKLFF
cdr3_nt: TGTGCCAGCAGCCTCCCGCCTGATGAAAAACTGTTTTTT

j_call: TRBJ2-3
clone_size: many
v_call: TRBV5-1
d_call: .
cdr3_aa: CASSYAGARQKDTQYF
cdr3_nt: TGCGCCAGCAGCTACGCCGGTGCCCGGCAGAAAGATACGCAGTATTTT

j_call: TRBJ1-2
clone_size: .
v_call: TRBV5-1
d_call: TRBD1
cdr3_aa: CASSLVRGGGNYGYTF
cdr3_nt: TGCGCCAGCAGCTTGGTCAGAGGGGGCGGTAACTATGGCTACACCTTC

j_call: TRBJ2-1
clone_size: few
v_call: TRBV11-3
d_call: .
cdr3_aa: CASSLPKLSGCNEQFF
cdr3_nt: TGTGCCAGCAGCCTCCCGAAGCTCTCCGGGTGCAATGAGCAGTTCTTC

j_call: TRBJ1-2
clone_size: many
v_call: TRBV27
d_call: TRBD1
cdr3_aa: CATFGTGGSYGYTF
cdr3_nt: TGTGCCACCTTCGGGACAGGGGGCTCCTATGGCTACACCTTC

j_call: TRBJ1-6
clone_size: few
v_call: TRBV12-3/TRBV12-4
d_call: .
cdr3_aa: CASSLDSYNSPLHF
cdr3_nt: TGTGCCAGCAGTTTAGATAGCTATAATTCACCCCTCCACTTT

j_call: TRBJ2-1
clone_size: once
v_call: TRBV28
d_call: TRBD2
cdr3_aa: CASSLLTGLVVNEQFF
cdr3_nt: TGTGCCAGCAGTCTCTTGACGGGACTAGTCGTCAATGAGCAGTTCTTC

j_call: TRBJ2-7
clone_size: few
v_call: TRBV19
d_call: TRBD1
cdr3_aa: CASSVSGQGAYEQYF
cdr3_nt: TGTGCCAGTAGTGTCTCCGGACAGGGGGCCTACGAGCAGTACTTC

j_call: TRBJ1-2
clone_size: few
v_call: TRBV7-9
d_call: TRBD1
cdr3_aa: CASSLETGGFVYTF
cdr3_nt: TGTGCCAGCAGCTTAGAGACAGGGGGCTTTGTCTACACCTTC

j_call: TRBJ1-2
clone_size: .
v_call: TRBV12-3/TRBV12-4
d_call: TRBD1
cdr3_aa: CASSPGQGGFYGYTF
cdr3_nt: TGTGCCAGCAGTCCCGGACAGGGAGGTTTTTATGGCTACACCTTC

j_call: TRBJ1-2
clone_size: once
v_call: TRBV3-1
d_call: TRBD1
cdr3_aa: CASSSRRGQGSWHGYAF
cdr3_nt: TGTGCCAGCAGCAGTCGGCGGGGACAGGGAAGCTGGCATGGCTACGCCTTC

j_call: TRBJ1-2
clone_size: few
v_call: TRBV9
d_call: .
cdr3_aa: CASSHGGPRNYGYTF
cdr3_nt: TGTGCCAGCAGCCACGGGGGACCCAGGAACTATGGCTACACCTTC

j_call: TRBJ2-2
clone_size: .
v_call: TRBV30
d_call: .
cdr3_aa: CAWAPGPNTGELFF
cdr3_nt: TGTGCCTGGGCGCCGGGCCCGAACACCGGGGAGCTGTTTTTT

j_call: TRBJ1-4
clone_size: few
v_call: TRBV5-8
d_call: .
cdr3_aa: CASSLVLDTHEKLFF
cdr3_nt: TGTGCCAGCAGCTTGGTATTGGATACTCATGAAAAACTGTTTTTT

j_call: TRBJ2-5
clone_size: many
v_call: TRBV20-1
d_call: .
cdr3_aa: CSARNLLRYQETQYF
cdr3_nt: TGCAGTGCTAGGAACCTCCTCCGGTACCAAGAGACCCAGTACTTC

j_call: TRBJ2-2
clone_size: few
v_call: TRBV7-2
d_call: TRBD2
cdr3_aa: CASSLGTSGNTGELFF
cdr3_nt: TGTGCCAGCAGCTTGGGGACTAGCGGTAACACCGGGGAGCTGTTTTTT

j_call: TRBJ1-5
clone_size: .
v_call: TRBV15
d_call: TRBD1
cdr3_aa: CATSRGTGVNQPQHF
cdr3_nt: TGTGCCACCAGCAGAGGGACAGGGGTTAATCAGCCCCAGCATTTT

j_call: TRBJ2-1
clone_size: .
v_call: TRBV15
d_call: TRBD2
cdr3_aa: CATSRVGGKTSGRDYNEQFF
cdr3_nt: TGTGCCACCAGCAGAGTCGGGGGCAAGACTAGCGGGAGAGATTACAATGAGCAGTTCTTC

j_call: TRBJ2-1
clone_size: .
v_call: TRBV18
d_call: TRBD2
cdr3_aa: CASSPTGLARADEQFF
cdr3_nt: TGTGCCAGCTCACCTACGGGACTAGCGCGGGCGGATGAGCAGTTCTTC

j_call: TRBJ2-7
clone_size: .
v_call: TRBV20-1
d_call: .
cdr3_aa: CSARGLQAAYEQYF
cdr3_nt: TGCAGTGCCCGGGGACTCCAAGCCGCCTACGAGCAGTACTTC

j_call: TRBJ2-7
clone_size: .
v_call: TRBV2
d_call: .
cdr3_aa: CASSDGQFHEQYF
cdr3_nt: TGTGCCAGCAGTGATGGTCAATTCCACGAGCAGTACTTC

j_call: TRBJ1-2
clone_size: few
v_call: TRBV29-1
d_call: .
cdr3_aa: CSVEDGYTF
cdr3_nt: TGCAGCGTTGAGGACGGCTACACCTTC

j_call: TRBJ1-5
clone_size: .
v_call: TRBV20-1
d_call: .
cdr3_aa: CSAQLGVNQPQHF
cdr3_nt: TGCAGTGCCCAGTTGGGTGTCAATCAGCCCCAGCATTTT

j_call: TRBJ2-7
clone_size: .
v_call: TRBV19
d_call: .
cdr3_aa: CASSQGPDYEQYF
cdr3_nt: TGTGCCAGTAGTCAAGGGCCCGACTACGAGCAGTACTTC

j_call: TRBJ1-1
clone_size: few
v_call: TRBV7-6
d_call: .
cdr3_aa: CASSPIAGVANTEAFF
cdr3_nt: TGTGCCAGCAGTCCGATTGCTGGGGTGGCCAACACTGAAGCTTTCTTT

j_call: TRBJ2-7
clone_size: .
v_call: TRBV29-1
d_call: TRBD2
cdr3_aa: CSVAAPGGEQYF
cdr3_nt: TGCAGCGTCGCAGCCCCGGGGGGGGAGCAGTACTTC

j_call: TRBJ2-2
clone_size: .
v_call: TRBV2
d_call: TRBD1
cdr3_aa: CASSGTGWNTGELFF
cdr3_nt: TGTGCCAGCAGTGGGACAGGTTGGAACACCGGGGAGCTGTTTTTT